This T cell receptor (beta chain) was captured in a study of patients and donors after allogeneic stem cell transplantation. This clonotype came up a few times. TCRdb passed the RT-PCR reads through MiXCR, listing each CDR3 protein once. There are roughly 960,000 distinct CDR3 sequences in the sample; approximately 18% occur only once, and 5% to 7.5% lies in the top ten. The junction had 7 bases not matched to a gene; V was cut back by 9 bases and J by 2 bases. Germline values: CDR1 LGHNA, CDR2 YNFKEQ. The CDR3 spans 13 residues. The rearrangement uses TRBV4-2 and TRBJ2-7; 7 nucleotides line up with TRBD1. Sequenced material: blood, either unsorted or a sorted T cell fraction (not recorded which). This receptor was identified in a human donor who was either an allogeneic HSCT recipient or a stem cell or donor lymphocyte infusion donor (not recorded which). It is not recorded whose cells these are; they may come from a transplant donor. CDR3 nucleotides: TGTGCCAGTCCTACAGGGGTCCCCTACGAGCAGTACTTC. Its protein is CASPTGVPYEQYF.